The source of this T cell receptor (beta chain) is a study of T cell responses to AZD1222 COVID-19 vaccine. In the study overall: It was second doses at about 4 or about 12 weeks that were pooled. Notes on the study in general: Regions left unmutated in variants are reportedly the target of nearly half of spike-specific TCRs. Donors, mostly white British, included more females; clonal diversity was possibly underestimated. Compared with day 0, the breadth and depth of the Spike-specific TCR repertoire rose significantly after two doses of AZD1222.

Produced via immunoSEQ multiplex PCR; TCRdb's table is partial and in-frame only. The table lists approximately 100,000 clones, approximately 87% of them singletons. Between the trimmed V and J ends, which lost 5 bases and 6 bases, there was a span of 14 bases. The CDR3 is 14 residues long. Per germline, CDR1 MDHEN and CDR2 SYDVKM. Note on this clone: Its target is not known.

The specimen comprised peripheral blood, sampled on day 0 of AZD1222 vaccination. This sequence originates from an adult in good health. The gene calls are TRBV28 and TRBJ2-4, with D perhaps TRBD2 (5 bases). The CDR3 loop reads CASSAPGNSNIQYF. The CDR3 bases are TGTGCCAGCAGTGCACCGGGGAACTCAAACATTCAGTACTTC.